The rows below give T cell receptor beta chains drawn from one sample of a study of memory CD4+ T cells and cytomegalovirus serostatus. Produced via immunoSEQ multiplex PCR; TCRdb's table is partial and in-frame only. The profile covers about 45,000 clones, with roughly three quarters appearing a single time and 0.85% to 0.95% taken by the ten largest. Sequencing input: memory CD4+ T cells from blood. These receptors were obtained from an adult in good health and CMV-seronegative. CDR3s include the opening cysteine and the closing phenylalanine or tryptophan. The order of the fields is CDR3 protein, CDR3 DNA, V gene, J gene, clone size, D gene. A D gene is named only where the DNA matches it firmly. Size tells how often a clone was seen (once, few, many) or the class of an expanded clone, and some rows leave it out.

CDR3: CASSLGPGSTDTQYF
DNA: TGTGCCAGCAGCTTGGGGCCAGGAAGCACAGATACGCAGTATTTT
V: TRBV5-4
J: TRBJ2-3
size: .
D: .

CDR3: CASSTTGGNTIYF
DNA: TGTGCCAGCAGCACGACAGGGGGCAACACCATATATTTT
V: TRBV5-5
J: TRBJ1-3
size: once
D: TRBD1

CDR3: CASSPILGPVHYEQYF
DNA: TGTGCCAGCAGCCCCATCCTGGGTCCTGTGCACTACGAGCAGTACTTC
V: TRBV7-6
J: TRBJ2-7
size: .
D: .

CDR3: CASSPTLIHYNSPLHF
DNA: TGTGCCAGCAGCCCGACCCTGATCCACTATAATTCACCCCTCCACTTT
V: TRBV25-1
J: TRBJ1-6
size: .
D: .

CDR3: CASSVEDTEAFF
DNA: TGTGCCAGCAGCGTAGAGGACACTGAAGCTTTCTTT
V: TRBV9
J: TRBJ1-1
size: .
D: .

CDR3: CASSQDGRGGERDEQFF
DNA: TGTGCCAGCAGCCAAGATGGTCGCGGGGGGGAGCGGGATGAGCAGTTCTTC
V: TRBV4-2
J: TRBJ2-1
size: .
D: TRBD2

CDR3: CAWGTGLTGELFF
DNA: TGTGCCTGGGGGACAGGTCTCACCGGGGAGCTGTTTTTT
V: TRBV30
J: TRBJ2-2
size: .
D: TRBD1

CDR3: CASSQGGHEKLFF
DNA: TGTGCCAGCAGCCAAGGGGGCCACGAAAAACTGTTTTTT
V: TRBV4-2
J: TRBJ1-4
size: .
D: .

CDR3: CASSLRDREYEQYF
DNA: TGTGCCAGCAGCCTCCGGGACAGGGAGTACGAGCAGTACTTC
V: TRBV4-2
J: TRBJ2-7
size: .
D: TRBD1

CDR3: CASSPGLIDQNTEAFF
DNA: TGTGCCAGCAGCCCCGGACTTATCGACCAGAACACTGAAGCTTTCTTT
V: TRBV16
J: TRBJ1-1
size: .
D: .

CDR3: CATYGTGRAYEQYF
DNA: TGTGCCACTTATGGGACAGGCCGTGCCTACGAGCAGTACTTC
V: TRBV28
J: TRBJ2-7
size: once
D: TRBD1

CDR3: CASSMWGQEQFF
DNA: TGTGCCAGCAGCATGTGGGGTCAGGAGCAGTTCTTC
V: TRBV28
J: TRBJ2-1
size: .
D: .

CDR3: CASSPYPQGNTEAFF
DNA: TGTGCCAGCTCACCCTACCCCCAGGGAAACACTGAAGCTTTCTTT
V: TRBV18
J: TRBJ1-1
size: .
D: .

CDR3: CASSVGWGRLSNTDTQYF
DNA: TGTGCCAGCAGCGTAGGATGGGGGCGGCTAAGCAACACAGATACGCAGTATTTT
V: TRBV9
J: TRBJ2-3
size: .
D: .

CDR3: CASSMAGLGETQYF
DNA: TGTGCCAGTAGTATGGCAGGGTTAGGCGAGACCCAGTACTTC
V: TRBV19
J: TRBJ2-5
size: .
D: .

CDR3: CASSVLAGGQVEQFF
DNA: TGTGCCAGCAGTGTCCTAGCGGGGGGGCAAGTTGAGCAGTTCTTC
V: TRBV28
J: TRBJ2-1
size: .
D: TRBD2

CDR3: CASSSHRRRSTELFF
DNA: TGTGCCAGCAGCTCCCATCGACGACGCTCGACGGAGCTGTTTTTT
V: TRBV7-2
J: TRBJ2-2
size: .
D: .

CDR3: CASSRTGADNSPLHF
DNA: TGTGCCAGCAGCCGGACAGGGGCCGATAATTCACCCCTCCACTTT
V: TRBV7-3
J: TRBJ1-6
size: .
D: TRBD1

CDR3: CASSPGTSGGDTQYF
DNA: TGTGCCAGCAGCCCCGGGACTAGCGGGGGGGATACGCAGTATTTT
V: TRBV5-4
J: TRBJ2-3
size: .
D: TRBD2

CDR3: CASSVLGASYNSPLHF
DNA: TGTGCCAGCAGTGTTCTGGGCGCGTCCTATAATTCACCCCTCCACTTT
V: TRBV27
J: TRBJ1-6
size: .
D: .

CDR3: CASTPYVSNQPQHF
DNA: TGTGCCAGTACCCCCTACGTTAGCAATCAGCCCCAGCATTTT
V: TRBV19
J: TRBJ1-5
size: once
D: .

CDR3: CASSYGRNRGNTEAFF
DNA: TGTGCCAGCAGTTACGGACGGAACCGAGGGAACACTGAAGCTTTCTTT
V: TRBV28
J: TRBJ1-1
size: .
D: .

CDR3: CASSFYGGGNQPQHF
DNA: TGTGCCAGCAGCTTCTACGGGGGCGGGAATCAGCCCCAGCATTTT
V: TRBV5-6
J: TRBJ1-5
size: .
D: .

CDR3: CASSLVSDTEAFF
DNA: TGTGCCAGCAGCTTAGTGTCAGACACTGAAGCTTTCTTT
V: TRBV7-8
J: TRBJ1-1
size: .
D: .

CDR3: CASSQVDRDNSPLHF
DNA: TGCGCCAGCAGCCAAGTGGACAGGGATAATTCACCCCTCCACTTT
V: TRBV4-1
J: TRBJ1-6
size: .
D: TRBD1

CDR3: CASSPRDRGGYTF
DNA: TGTGCCAGCAGCCCACGGGACAGGGGTGGCTACACCTTC
V: TRBV7-9
J: TRBJ1-2
size: medium-sized
D: TRBD1

CDR3: CASSPIAGQTGELFF
DNA: TGTGCCAGCAGCCCCATAGCGGGACAAACCGGGGAGCTGTTTTTT
V: TRBV7-2
J: TRBJ2-2
size: few
D: TRBD2

CDR3: CASSERGLRGGPGIYTF
DNA: TGTGCCAGCAGTGAACGGGGGTTGCGGGGGGGGCCTGGGATCTACACCTTC
V: TRBV2
J: TRBJ1-2
size: few
D: .

CDR3: CAWSATPGNLIGGYTF
DNA: TGTGCCTGGAGTGCTACCCCGGGGAACCTTATCGGGGGCTACACCTTC
V: TRBV30
J: TRBJ1-2
size: .
D: .

CDR3: CARSWVRGSSYNSPLHF
DNA: TGTGCCAGAAGCTGGGTAAGGGGTAGCTCCTATAATTCACCCCTCCACTTT
V: TRBV5-3
J: TRBJ1-6
size: .
D: .

CDR3: CASSRQVYSGNTIYF
DNA: TGTGCCAGCAGTAGACAGGTTTACTCTGGAAACACCATATATTTT
V: TRBV2
J: TRBJ1-3
size: .
D: .

CDR3: CASSGKGASTDTQYF
DNA: TGTGCCAGTAGTGGAAAGGGGGCTAGCACAGATACGCAGTATTTT
V: TRBV19
J: TRBJ2-3
size: .
D: TRBD1

CDR3: CAWPYEQYF
DNA: TGTGCCTGGCCCTACGAGCAGTACTTC
V: TRBV30
J: TRBJ2-7
size: once
D: .

CDR3: CASSYERGQVDGYTF
DNA: TGTGCCAGCAGTTACGAGAGGGGACAGGTGGATGGCTACACCTTC
V: TRBV6-5
J: TRBJ1-2
size: .
D: TRBD1

CDR3: CASSESRREGYTF
DNA: TGCGCCAGCAGTGAGTCGCGCCGGGAGGGCTACACCTTC
V: TRBV10-2
J: TRBJ1-2
size: .
D: .

CDR3: CAWRGTQNTEAFF
DNA: TGTGCCTGGAGGGGGACCCAGAACACTGAAGCTTTCTTT
V: TRBV30
J: TRBJ1-1
size: .
D: .

CDR3: CASSQPGASPYEQYF
DNA: TGCGCCAGCAGCCAACCGGGAGCTAGCCCCTACGAGCAGTACTTC
V: TRBV4-1
J: TRBJ2-7
size: .
D: .

CDR3: CASSLFSTLNTEAFF
DNA: TGTGCCAGCAGCTTGTTTAGCACCTTGAACACTGAAGCTTTCTTT
V: TRBV5-6
J: TRBJ1-1
size: .
D: .

CDR3: CASRLGLGRPTGELFF
DNA: TGTGCCAGCAGGTTAGGTCTGGGACGCCCCACCGGGGAGCTGTTTTTT
V: TRBV7-2
J: TRBJ2-2
size: .
D: .

CDR3: CASSLVQTNYGYTF
DNA: TGTGCCAGCAGCTTGGTCCAGACTAACTATGGCTACACCTTC
V: TRBV5-5
J: TRBJ1-2
size: few
D: .

CDR3: CASRRTGGDEKLFF
DNA: TGTGCCAGCAGGAGGACAGGGGGCGATGAAAAACTGTTTTTT
V: TRBV5-5
J: TRBJ1-4
size: .
D: TRBD1

CDR3: CASSFGTSGGAADTQYF
DNA: TGTGCCAGCAGCTTCGGGACTAGCGGGGGGGCAGCAGATACGCAGTATTTT
V: TRBV13
J: TRBJ2-3
size: .
D: TRBD2

CDR3: CASSSPRLAGKAGELFF
DNA: TGTGCCAGCAGCTCCCCGCGACTAGCGGGGAAGGCCGGGGAGCTGTTTTTT
V: TRBV7-8
J: TRBJ2-2
size: .
D: TRBD2

CDR3: CASSDGTGGLSYNSPLHF
DNA: TGTGCCAGTAGCGACGGGACAGGGGGCCTCTCCTATAATTCACCCCTCCACTTT
V: TRBV19
J: TRBJ1-6
size: .
D: TRBD1

CDR3: CASSIDRGSSSYNEQFF
DNA: TGTGCCAGTAGTATAGATCGGGGAAGCAGCTCCTACAATGAGCAGTTCTTC
V: TRBV19
J: TRBJ2-1
size: .
D: .

CDR3: CASSPGPPGRMNTEAFF
DNA: TGTGCCAGCTCACCAGGGCCACCGGGACGGATGAACACTGAAGCTTTCTTT
V: TRBV18
J: TRBJ1-1
size: .
D: .

CDR3: CASSYSNRGQTDTQYF
DNA: TGTGCCAGCAGTTACTCGAACAGGGGGCAGACAGATACGCAGTATTTT
V: TRBV6-5
J: TRBJ2-3
size: .
D: TRBD1

CDR3: CVRSDHGTELATNEKLFF
DNA: TGTGTCAGAAGCGACCACGGGACAGAACTTGCAACTAATGAAAAACTGTTTTTT
V: TRBV7-5
J: TRBJ1-4
size: .
D: .

CDR3: CASSLSGGDIQYF
DNA: TGTGCCAGCAGCTTATCTGGGGGTGACATTCAGTACTTC
V: TRBV7-2
J: TRBJ2-4
size: .
D: .

CDR3: CASRQGGTNEKLFF
DNA: TGTGCCAGCAGGCAGGGGGGAACTAATGAAAAACTGTTTTTT
V: TRBV6-6
J: TRBJ1-4
size: .
D: TRBD1

CDR3: CASSGSLRGRSAEQFF
DNA: TGTGCCAGCAGCGGATCACTACGGGGGAGATCGGCTGAGCAGTTCTTC
V: TRBV9
J: TRBJ2-1
size: few
D: .

CDR3: CASSLGTEIAKNIQYF
DNA: TGCGCCAGCAGCTTGGGGACGGAGATAGCCAAAAACATTCAGTACTTC
V: TRBV5-1
J: TRBJ2-4
size: .
D: .

CDR3: CASSQLIAGGDNEQFF
DNA: TGCGCCAGCAGCCAACTGATAGCGGGGGGCGACAATGAGCAGTTCTTC
V: TRBV4-3
J: TRBJ2-1
size: .
D: TRBD2

CDR3: CASSPGQGGQNTIYF
DNA: TGTGCCAGCTCACCGGGACAGGGAGGTCAGAACACCATATATTTT
V: TRBV18
J: TRBJ1-3
size: .
D: TRBD1

CDR3: CASSLEGDSNQPQHF
DNA: TGTGCCAGCAGCTTAGAGGGAGATAGCAATCAGCCCCAGCATTTT
V: TRBV7-6
J: TRBJ1-5
size: .
D: .

CDR3: CSVQEDGYTF
DNA: TGCAGCGTTCAGGAGGATGGCTACACCTTC
V: TRBV29-1
J: TRBJ1-2
size: .
D: .

CDR3: CASSMRGGGRTSYGYTF
DNA: TGTGCCAGTAGTATGAGGGGAGGGGGACGGACCAGCTATGGCTACACCTTC
V: TRBV19
J: TRBJ1-2
size: .
D: .

CDR3: CAWSSRGSGYTF
DNA: TGTGCCTGGAGTAGCAGGGGAAGTGGCTACACCTTC
V: TRBV30
J: TRBJ1-2
size: .
D: .